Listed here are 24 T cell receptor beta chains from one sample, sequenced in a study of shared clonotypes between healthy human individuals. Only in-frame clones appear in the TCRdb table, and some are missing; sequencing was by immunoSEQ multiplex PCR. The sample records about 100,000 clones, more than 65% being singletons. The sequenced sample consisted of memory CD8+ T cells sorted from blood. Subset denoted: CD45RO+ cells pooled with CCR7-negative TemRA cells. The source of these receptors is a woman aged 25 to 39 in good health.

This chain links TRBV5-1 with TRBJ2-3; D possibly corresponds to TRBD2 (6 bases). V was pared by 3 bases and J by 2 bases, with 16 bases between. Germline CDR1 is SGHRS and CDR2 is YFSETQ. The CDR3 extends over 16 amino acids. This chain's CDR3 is CASSWSTGVDTDTQYF. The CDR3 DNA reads TGCGCCAGCAGCTGGTCAACGGGAGTGGACACAGATACGCAGTATTTT.

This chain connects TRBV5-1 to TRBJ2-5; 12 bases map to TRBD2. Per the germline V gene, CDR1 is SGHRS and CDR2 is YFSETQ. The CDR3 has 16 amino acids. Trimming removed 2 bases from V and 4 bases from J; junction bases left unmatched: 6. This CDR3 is CASSFWTSGASETQYF. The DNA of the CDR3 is TGCGCCAGCAGCTTCTGGACTAGCGGGGCTTCAGAGACCCAGTACTTC.

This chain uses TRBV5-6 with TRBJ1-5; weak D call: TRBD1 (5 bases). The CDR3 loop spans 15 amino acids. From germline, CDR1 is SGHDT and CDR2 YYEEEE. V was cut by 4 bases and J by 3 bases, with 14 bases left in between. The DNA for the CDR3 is TGTGCCAGCAGCCAAATGGCAGGGATCAATCAGCCCCAGCATTTT. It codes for CASSQMAGINQPQHF.

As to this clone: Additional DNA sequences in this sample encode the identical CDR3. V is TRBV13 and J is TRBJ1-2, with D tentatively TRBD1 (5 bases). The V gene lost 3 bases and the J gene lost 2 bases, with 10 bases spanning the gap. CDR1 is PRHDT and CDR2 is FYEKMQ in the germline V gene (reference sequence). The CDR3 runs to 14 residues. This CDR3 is CASSLGQGNYGYTF. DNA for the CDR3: TGTGCCAGCAGCTTGGGGCAGGGAAACTATGGCTACACCTTC.

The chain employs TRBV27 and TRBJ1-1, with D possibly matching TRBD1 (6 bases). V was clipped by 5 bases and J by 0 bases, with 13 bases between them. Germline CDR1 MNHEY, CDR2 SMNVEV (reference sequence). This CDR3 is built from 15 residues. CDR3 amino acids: CASSGRQEMNTEAFF. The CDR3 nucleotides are TGTGCCAGCAGTGGACGACAGGAGATGAACACTGAAGCTTTCTTT.

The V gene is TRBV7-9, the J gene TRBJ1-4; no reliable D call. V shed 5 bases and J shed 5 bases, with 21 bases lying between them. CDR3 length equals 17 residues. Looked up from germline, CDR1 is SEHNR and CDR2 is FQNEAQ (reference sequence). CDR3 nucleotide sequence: TGTGCCAGCAGCCCGGACTTCTTCGTTCCCCCAAATGAAAAACTGTTTTTT. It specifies CASSPDFFVPPNEKLFF.

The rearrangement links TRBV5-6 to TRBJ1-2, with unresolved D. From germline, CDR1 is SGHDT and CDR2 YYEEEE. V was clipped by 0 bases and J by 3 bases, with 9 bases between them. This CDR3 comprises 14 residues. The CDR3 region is CASSLGLAHYGYTF. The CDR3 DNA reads TGTGCCAGCAGCTTGGGCCTGGCCCACTATGGCTACACCTTC. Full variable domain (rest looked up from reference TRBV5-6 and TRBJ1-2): DAGVTQSPTHLIKTRGQQVTLRCSPKSGHDTVSWYQQALGQGPQFIFQYYEEEERQRGNFPDRFSGHQFPNYSSELNVNALLLGDSALYLCASSLGLAHYGYTFGSGTRLTVV.

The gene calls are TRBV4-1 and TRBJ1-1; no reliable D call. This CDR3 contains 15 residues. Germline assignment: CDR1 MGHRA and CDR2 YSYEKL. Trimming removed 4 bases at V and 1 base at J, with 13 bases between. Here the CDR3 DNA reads TGCGCCAGCAGCCCCACGCCCCGAGGGAACACTGAAGCTTTCTTT. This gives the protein CASSPTPRGNTEAFF.

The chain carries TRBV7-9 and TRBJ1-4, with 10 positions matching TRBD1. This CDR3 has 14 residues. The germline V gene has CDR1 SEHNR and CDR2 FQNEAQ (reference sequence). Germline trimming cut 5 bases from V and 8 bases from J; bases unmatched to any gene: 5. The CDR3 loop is CASSRDRGDEKLFF. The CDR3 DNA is TGTGCCAGCAGCCGGGACAGGGGTGACGAAAAACTGTTTTTT.

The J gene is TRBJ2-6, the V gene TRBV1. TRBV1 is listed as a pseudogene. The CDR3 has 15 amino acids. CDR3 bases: TGCACCAGCAGCGTGTCCCAAAGTCGGGCCAACGTCCTGACTTTC. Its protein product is CTSSVSQSRANVLTF.

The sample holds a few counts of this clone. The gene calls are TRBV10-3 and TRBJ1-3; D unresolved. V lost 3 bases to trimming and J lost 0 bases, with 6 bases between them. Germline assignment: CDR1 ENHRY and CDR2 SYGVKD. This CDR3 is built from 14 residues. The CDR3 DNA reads TGTGCCATCAGTGACGGGAACTCTGGAAACACCATATATTTT. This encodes CAISDGNSGNTIYF.

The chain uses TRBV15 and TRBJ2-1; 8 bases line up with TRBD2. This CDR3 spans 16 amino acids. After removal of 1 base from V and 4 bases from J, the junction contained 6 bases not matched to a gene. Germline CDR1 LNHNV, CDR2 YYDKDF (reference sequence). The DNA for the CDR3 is TGTGCCACCAGCAGAGCGCCGGGAGGGGCTTACAATGAGCAGTTCTTC. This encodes CATSRAPGGAYNEQFF.

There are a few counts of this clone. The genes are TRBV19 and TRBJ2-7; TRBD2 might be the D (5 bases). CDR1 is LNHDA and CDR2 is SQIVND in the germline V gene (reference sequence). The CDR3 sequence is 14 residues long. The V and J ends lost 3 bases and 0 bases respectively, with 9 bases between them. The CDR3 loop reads CASSIEGDSYEQYF. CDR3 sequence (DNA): TGTGCCAGTAGTATTGAGGGAGACTCCTACGAGCAGTACTTC.

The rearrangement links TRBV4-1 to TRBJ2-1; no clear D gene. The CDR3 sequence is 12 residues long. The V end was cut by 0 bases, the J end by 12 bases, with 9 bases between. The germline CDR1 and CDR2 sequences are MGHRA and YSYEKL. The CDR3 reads CASSQDVRRQFF. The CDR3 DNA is TGCGCCAGCAGCCAAGATGTCAGGCGGCAGTTCTTC.

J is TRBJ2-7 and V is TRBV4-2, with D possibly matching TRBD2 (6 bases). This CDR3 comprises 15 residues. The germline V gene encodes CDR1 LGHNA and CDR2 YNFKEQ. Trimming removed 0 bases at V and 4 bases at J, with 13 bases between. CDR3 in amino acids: CASSQEGAEGYEQYF. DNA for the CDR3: TGTGCCAGCAGCCAAGAAGGAGCGGAGGGGTACGAGCAGTACTTC.

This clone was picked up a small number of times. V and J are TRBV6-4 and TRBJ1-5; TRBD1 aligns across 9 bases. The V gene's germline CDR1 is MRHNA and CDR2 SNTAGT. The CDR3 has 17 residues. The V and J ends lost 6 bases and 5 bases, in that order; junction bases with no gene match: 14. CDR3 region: CASSIFLDRDRDQPQHF. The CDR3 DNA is TGTGCCAGCAGCATCTTCCTCGACCGGGACAGGGATCAGCCCCAGCATTTT.

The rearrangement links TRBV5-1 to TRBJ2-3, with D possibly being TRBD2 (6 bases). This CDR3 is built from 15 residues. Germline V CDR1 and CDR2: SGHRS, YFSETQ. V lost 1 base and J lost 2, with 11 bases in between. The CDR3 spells CASSLNWGVTDTQYF. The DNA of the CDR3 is TGCGCCAGCAGCTTGAACTGGGGGGTCACAGATACGCAGTATTTT. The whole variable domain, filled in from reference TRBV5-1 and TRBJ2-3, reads KAGVTQTPRYLIKTRGQQVTLSCSPISGHRSVSWYQQTPGQGLQFLFEYFSETQRNKGNFPGRFSGRQFSNSRSEMNVSTLELGDSALYLCASSLNWGVTDTQYFGPGTRLTVL.

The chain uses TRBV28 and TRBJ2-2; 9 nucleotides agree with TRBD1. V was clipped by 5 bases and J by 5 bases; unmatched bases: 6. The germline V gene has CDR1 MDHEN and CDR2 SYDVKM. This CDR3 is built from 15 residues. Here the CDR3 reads CASSNRDRVTGELFF. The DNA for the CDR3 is TGTGCCAGCAGTAACCGGGACAGGGTGACCGGGGAGCTGTTTTTT.

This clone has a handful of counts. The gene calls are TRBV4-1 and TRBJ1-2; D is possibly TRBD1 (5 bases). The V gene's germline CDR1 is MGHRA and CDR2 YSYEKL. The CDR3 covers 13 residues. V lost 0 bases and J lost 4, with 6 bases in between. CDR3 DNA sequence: TGCGCCAGCAGCCAAGAGGGGCGCTATGGCTACACCTTC. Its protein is CASSQEGRYGYTF.

This CDR3 reads CASSRDDNEQFF. The CDR3 coding sequence is TGTGCCAGCAGCCGGGACGACAATGAGCAGTTCTTC. The rearrangement links TRBV5-6 to TRBJ2-1; D possibly uses TRBD1 or TRBD2 (5 bases each). Trimming removed 4 bases at V and 5 bases at J, with 7 bases between. Germline V gives CDR1 SGHDT, CDR2 YYEEEE. The CDR3 totals 12 residues.

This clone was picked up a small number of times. The DNA for the CDR3 is TGTGCCAGCAGTGAATTGGGTTCGCTCTACGAGCAGTACTTC. This encodes CASSELGSLYEQYF. The chain has TRBV2 and TRBJ2-7; no clear D gene. CDR3 size: 14 residues. V shed 2 bases and J shed 3 bases, with 11 bases lying between them. Per germline, CDR1 SNHLY and CDR2 FYNNEI.

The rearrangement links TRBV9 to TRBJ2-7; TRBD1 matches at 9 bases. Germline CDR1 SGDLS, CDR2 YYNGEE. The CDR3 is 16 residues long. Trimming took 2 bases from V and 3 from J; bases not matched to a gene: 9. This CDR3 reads CASSVKGGTGIYEQYF. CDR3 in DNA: TGTGCCAGCAGCGTGAAAGGCGGGACAGGGATCTACGAGCAGTACTTC.

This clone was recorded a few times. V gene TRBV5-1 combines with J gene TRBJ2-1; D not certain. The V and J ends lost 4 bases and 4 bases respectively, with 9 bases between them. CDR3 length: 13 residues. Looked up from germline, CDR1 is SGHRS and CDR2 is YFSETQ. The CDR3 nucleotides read TGCGCCAGCAGCGTGAACGGGTACAATGAGCAGTTCTTC. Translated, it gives CASSVNGYNEQFF.

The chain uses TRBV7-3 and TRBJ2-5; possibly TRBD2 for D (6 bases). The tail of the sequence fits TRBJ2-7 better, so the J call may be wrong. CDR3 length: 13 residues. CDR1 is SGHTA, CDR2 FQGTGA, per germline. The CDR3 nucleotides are TGTGCCAGCCAAGGGACTGTAACCTACGAGCAGTACTTC. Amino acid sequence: CASQGTVTYEQYF.